This TCR beta chain stems from a study of blood T cell repertoires in COVID-19. CDR3 length equals 13 residues. V dropped 3 bases and J dropped 5; count of bases not matched to a gene: 1. Germline lookup yields CDR1 SGDLS and CDR2 YYNGEE. Libraries were prepared by immunoSEQ multiplex PCR; TCRdb keeps only in-frame clonotypes and omits some of them. The table has 250,000 to 350,000 clones, almost 90% seen once. The material sequenced was peripheral blood. The TCR comes from a woman under 40 with COVID-19, enrolled during active disease. The gene calls are TRBV9 and TRBJ2-5; 10 bases are shared with TRBD1. For the CDR3, the DNA is TGTGCCAGCAGCGCGGGACAGGGGGAGACCCAGTACTTC. This encodes CASSAGQGETQYF.